A single sample gave rise to the 28 T cell receptor beta chains below, sequenced in a study of T cell repertoires in cytomegalovirus infection. MiXCR, applied by TCRdb to the reads, yields one record per CDR3 protein. The sample lists approximately 250,000 distinct CDR3 sequences; approximately 22% were seen once. Sequenced input: CD8+ T cells from PBMCs. Source of these receptors: a human donor in good health (CMV status not recorded). Some clones in this sample may be carry-over from other donors' samples.

This clonotype has just a few counts. The V call is TRBV28, the J call TRBJ1-1, with TRBD1 matching 9 bases. Germline assignment: CDR1 MDHEN and CDR2 SYDVKM. CDR3 length equals 15 residues. V gave up 7 bases and J gave up 1 base; unmatched junction bases: 7. The DNA of the CDR3 is TGTGCCAGCAACATACTGGGACAGGGGAACACTGAAGCTTTCTTT. This encodes CASNILGQGNTEAFF.

J is TRBJ2-3 and V is TRBV28; D call uncertain. Germline assignment: CDR1 MDHEN and CDR2 SYDVKM. The CDR3 has 13 residues. Trimming shortened V by 2 bases and J by 3 bases, and 6 bases separated the two germline ends. The CDR3 DNA reads TGTGCCAGCAGTTTAACCTGGACAGATACGCAGTATTTT. It encodes CASSLTWTDTQYF.

The chain is built from TRBV27 and TRBJ2-7; 12 bases map to TRBD1. This CDR3 has 15 residues. The junction had 9 bases not matched to a gene; V was cut back by 8 bases and J by 4 bases. CDR1 is MNHEY, CDR2 SMNVEV, per germline (reference sequence). CDR3 sequence (DNA): TGTGCCAGCTCACACGGGACAGGGGGCGCATACGAGCAGTACTTC. Its protein product is CASSHGTGGAYEQYF.

This clonotype was recorded a few times. The rearrangement links TRBV7-8 to TRBJ2-1, with no clear D. Per the germline V gene, CDR1 is SGHVS and CDR2 is FQNEAQ. The CDR3 totals 15 residues. Trimming took off 5 bases at V and 14 bases at J, with 25 bases between the two ends. The CDR3 sequence: CASSPRYDETTPKFF. Here the CDR3 DNA reads TGTGCCAGCAGCCCGCGGTACGACGAAACAACACCGAAGTTCTTC.

This clonotype occurred a few times. This rearrangement joins TRBV7-2 to TRBJ2-1; 12 nucleotides agree with TRBD2. The CDR3 sequence is 17 residues long. Germline values: CDR1 SGHTA, CDR2 FQGNSA. Trimming at V came to 5 bases and at J to 7 bases, leaving 12 bases not matched to a gene. The CDR3, as DNA: TGTGCCAGCAGCGTTCACCATCTAGCGGGGGGGCCGAATGAGCAGTTCTTC. As protein: CASSVHHLAGGPNEQFF.

This clonotype was seen many times. The chain joins TRBV11-3 to TRBJ2-7; 8 bases are a match to TRBD1. The CDR3 loop spans 14 amino acids. V trimming: 5 bases; J trimming: 1 base; junction bases outside the gene matches: 4. Germline CDR1 reads SGHNT; CDR2 reads YENEEA. Here the CDR3 DNA reads TGTGCCAGCAGCCCATGGACAGGGTCCTACGAGCAGTACTTC. Its protein is CASSPWTGSYEQYF.

This clonotype has ten or more counts. The CDR3 here is CASYSLAGAIVNEQFF. CDR3 in DNA: TGTGCCAGCTACTCACTAGCGGGGGCGATTGTCAATGAGCAGTTCTTC. The genes are TRBV28 and TRBJ2-1, with 11 bases that match TRBD2. This CDR3 is 16 amino acids long. V lost 8 bases, J lost 6 bases, and 12 bases stayed unmatched. Germline CDR1 and CDR2: MDHEN and SYDVKM.

The table lists this clonotype with many counts. The chain links TRBV7-6 to TRBJ2-5; D might be TRBD2 (7 bases). Trimming left V 1 base short and J 2 bases short, with 20 bases between. Germline values: CDR1 SGHVS, CDR2 FNYEAQ. The CDR3 extends over 18 amino acids. CDR3 region: CASSLEGGAASGQETQYF. The CDR3 DNA reads TGTGCCAGCAGCTTAGAGGGGGGGGCGGCCTCGGGGCAAGAGACCCAGTACTTC.

CDR3 bases: TGTGCCAGCAGCCGCCAGAGCCAGCCCCAGCATTTT. Translated: CASSRQSQPQHF. The V call is TRBV5-6, the J call TRBJ1-5; D gene ambiguous. Germline lookup yields CDR1 SGHDT and CDR2 YYEEEE. The CDR3 runs to 12 residues. Trimming took 4 bases from V and 7 from J, leaving 9 bases between them.

Many counts were recorded for this clonotype. This chain joins TRBV28 and TRBJ2-7; the D is unclear. V was pared by 6 bases and J by 0 bases, with 9 bases between. Germline CDR1 is MDHEN and CDR2 is SYDVKM. The CDR3 consists of 13 residues. The CDR3 loop reads CASSFQSSYEQYF. Here the CDR3 DNA reads TGTGCCAGCAGCTTCCAGAGCTCCTACGAGCAGTACTTC.

This clonotype has a count of ten or more. The chain recombines TRBV28 with TRBJ2-7; 8 bases fit TRBD2. Germline CDR1 is MDHEN and CDR2 is SYDVKM. This CDR3 has 14 residues. Trimming removed 3 bases from V and 0 bases from J; junction bases left unmatched: 1. The CDR3 DNA reads as TGTGCCAGCAGTTTGCGGGGGGACTCCTACGAGCAGTACTTC. Translating it yields CASSLRGDSYEQYF.

This clonotype was found a few times. V and J are TRBV9 and TRBJ1-5; 8 bases are a match to TRBD1. The CDR3 loop spans 15 amino acids. J lost 3 bases, V lost 3 bases, and 5 bases had no gene match. Germline lookup yields CDR1 SGDLS and CDR2 YYNGEE. The CDR3 DNA reads TGTGCCAGCAGCGGAGACAGGGGAGACAATCAGCCCCAGCATTTT. As protein: CASSGDRGDNQPQHF.

The V call is TRBV19, the J call TRBJ1-5; 7 positions agree with TRBD1. The junction had 4 bases not matched to a gene; V was cut back by 5 bases and J by 0 bases. CDR1 and CDR2 (germline): LNHDA, SQIVND (reference sequence). The CDR3 totals 15 residues. The CDR3 bases are TGTGCCAGTAGTTGGGCAGGGGGTAGCAATCAGCCCCAGCATTTT. It specifies CASSWAGGSNQPQHF.

A word on this clonotype: One base away lies a much larger clone, so this may be a sequencing read error. V and J are TRBV7-3 and TRBJ1-2; the match to TRBD1 covers 9 bases. The V gene end was trimmed by 5 bases and the J gene end by 6 bases; junction bases not matched to a gene: 7. Germline CDR1 reads SGHTA; CDR2 reads FQGTGA. The CDR3 extends over 14 amino acids. CDR3 loop: CASSILGQGDGYTF. The CDR3 bases are TGTGCCAGCAGCATATTGGGACAGGGAGATGGCTACACCTTC.

V usage is TRBV11-2 and J usage is TRBJ1-4; TRBD1 might be the D (6 bases). V was pared by 5 bases and J by 3 bases, with 13 bases between. The CDR3 loop spans 15 amino acids. The V gene's germline CDR1 is SGHAT and CDR2 FQNNGV. The CDR3: CASSLQQGANEKLFF. DNA of the CDR3: TGTGCCAGCAGCCTTCAACAGGGAGCTAATGAAAAACTGTTTTTT.

This clonotype appeared many times. The CDR3 loop reads CASSFMTSGNEQFF. CDR3 bases: TGTGCCAGCAGCTTTATGACTAGCGGGAATGAGCAGTTCTTC. V usage is TRBV7-2 and J usage is TRBJ2-1, with 10 bases that match TRBD2. The CDR3 spans 14 residues. After removal of 3 bases from V and 7 bases from J, the junction contained 3 bases not matched to a gene. Per germline, CDR1 SGHTA and CDR2 FQGNSA.

The rearrangement joins TRBV2 to TRBJ1-1; D ambiguous. Trimming left V 7 bases short and J 0 bases short, with 9 bases between. From germline, CDR1 is SNHLY and CDR2 FYNNEI. This CDR3 spans 13 amino acids. The CDR3 coding sequence is TGTGCCAGCATCAAGAGGCTGAACACTGAAGCTTTCTTT. It codes for CASIKRLNTEAFF.

This clonotype has only a few counts. V is TRBV12-3 or TRBV12-4 and J is TRBJ2-5; no clear D gene. The CDR3 loop spans 12 amino acids. Trimming removed 3 bases from V and 5 bases from J, with 7 bases in between. The CDR3 region is CASSFWTETQYF. The CDR3 DNA reads as TGTGCCAGCAGTTTTTGGACGGAGACCCAGTACTTC.

The chain links TRBV7-9 to TRBJ2-7; 7 bases are shared with TRBD1. The junction had 6 bases not matched to a gene; V was cut back by 3 bases and J by 1 base. Germline assignment: CDR1 SEHNR and CDR2 FQNEAQ (reference sequence). The CDR3 has 15 residues. The CDR3 sequence is CASSFGTAYSYEQYF. The CDR3 DNA reads as TGTGCCAGCAGCTTCGGGACAGCCTATTCCTACGAGCAGTACTTC.

This clonotype was counted between two and nine times. The chain joins TRBV20-1 to TRBJ2-7; 9 positions match TRBD2. This CDR3 contains 18 residues. V was clipped by 0 bases and J by 0 bases; unmatched bases: 12. Germline CDR1 reads DFQATT; CDR2 reads SNEGSKA (reference sequence). CDR3 nucleotide sequence: TGCAGTGCTAGAGATAGGGTAGCGGGGGCCGGGAGCTCCTACGAGCAGTACTTC. It is translated as CSARDRVAGAGSSYEQYF.

The chain has TRBV7-6 and TRBJ2-2; D gene unclear. Trimming left V 5 bases short and J 7 bases short, with 8 bases between. Germline V gene sequence: CDR1 SGHVS, CDR2 FNYEAQ. CDR3 length: 12 residues. The CDR3, as DNA: TGTGCCAGCAGCACCCTGGGCGGGGAGCTGTTTTTT. Translation gives CASSTLGGELFF.

This chain links TRBV12-3 or TRBV12-4 with TRBJ2-3; tentatively, D is TRBD1 or TRBD2 (5 bases each). With 8 bases removed from V and 1 base from J, the gap between germline ends came to 10 bases. This CDR3 has 13 residues. The chain's CDR3 is CASEGPGTDTQYF. CDR3 DNA sequence: TGTGCCAGCGAGGGGCCAGGCACAGATACGCAGTATTTT.

This clonotype appeared a single time. Just one base apart from a much larger clone, this may be a read error. The chain uses TRBV19 and TRBJ1-5, with D possibly being TRBD1 (5 bases). V was cut by 7 bases and J by 1 base, with 14 bases left in between. Germline lookup yields CDR1 LNHDA and CDR2 SQIVND (reference sequence). This CDR3 has 15 amino acids. The CDR3 coding sequence is TGTGCCAGTATATCCAGGACAAGGAGCAATCAGCCCCAGCATTTT. This codes for CASISRTRSNQPQHF. The full variable domain, its missing parts supplied by reference TRBV19 and TRBJ1-5, is DGGITQSPKYLFRKEGQNVTLSCEQNLNHDAMYWYRQDPGQGLRLIYYSQIVNDFQKGDIAEGYSVSREKKESFPLTVTSAQKNPTAFYLCASISRTRSNQPQHFGDGTRLSIL.

This clonotype was observed many times. The V and J genes are TRBV7-8 and TRBJ2-7, with D perhaps matching TRBD2 (7 bases). The CDR3 length is 14 residues. The V end was cut by 4 bases, the J end by 6 bases, with 16 bases between. Germline V gives CDR1 SGHVS, CDR2 FQNEAQ. The CDR3 spells CASSSGGGAVEQYF. The CDR3 bases are TGTGCCAGCAGCTCTGGGGGGGGGGCCGTCGAGCAGTACTTC.

This clonotype was seen only a few times. The chain uses TRBV28 and TRBJ1-2; 8 bases line up with TRBD1. The CDR3 loop spans 14 amino acids. Germline V gene lookup returns CDR1 MDHEN and CDR2 SYDVKM. V lost 5 bases and J lost 4; bases outside the gene matches: 6. The CDR3 loop reads CASSQQGETYGYTF. CDR3 coding DNA: TGTGCCAGCAGTCAACAGGGGGAAACCTATGGCTACACCTTC.

This clonotype occurred a few times. The J gene is TRBJ2-1, the V gene TRBV6-5, with D possibly being TRBD2 (5 bases). This CDR3 has 15 amino acids. V lost 5 bases, J lost 2 bases, and 13 bases lay in between. Per the germline V gene, CDR1 is MNHEY and CDR2 is SVGAGI. This CDR3 reads CASSALAAPYNEQFF. The CDR3 nucleotides are TGTGCCAGCAGTGCCCTAGCAGCCCCCTACAATGAGCAGTTCTTC.

This clonotype was recorded at least ten times. This sequence joins TRBV25-1 and TRBJ1-5; possible D gene TRBD1, 5 bases. The CDR3 loop spans 14 amino acids. Trimming stripped 3 bases from V and 3 bases from J, with 9 bases between. Germline CDR1 MGHDK, CDR2 SYGVNS. CDR3 region: CASSEGPFNQPQHF. CDR3 in DNA: TGTGCCAGCAGTGAGGGACCTTTCAATCAGCCCCAGCATTTT.

The V and J genes are TRBV5-1 and TRBJ2-3; 10 bases are shared with TRBD2. V gave up 0 bases and J gave up 4 bases; unmatched junction bases: 8. The V gene's germline CDR1 is SGHRS and CDR2 YFSETQ. The CDR3 runs 17 residues. CDR3 nucleotide sequence: TGCGCCAGCAGCTTGGCCTCAGCGGGGGGGCCCCCAGATACGCAGTATTTT. Protein: CASSLASAGGPPDTQYF.